Listed here is a single T cell receptor beta chain. No cognate antigen has been identified for it. Base qualities are not provided; no much larger clone lies one nucleotide away. The method was RACE. Sequencing was performed on a NextSeq 500. During library preparation, unique molecular identifiers were attached to individual cDNA molecules so that TCRs could be counted quantitatively and reproducibly. For every blood RNA sample, sequencing covered both the TCR alpha and TCR beta chains. As for the original processing: The median number of TCRs per sample was some 100,000, ranging from about 20,000 to 750,000. V, J and CDR3 annotation of the TCR reads was carried out using the Decombinator software suite. For the PS versus PT1 abundance plots, all samples were subsampled to the same number of TCRs (28,000). TCRs were defined as expanded if absent before sensitization and observed at least eight times at the 2-week time point. Clones were called with MiXCR by TCRdb after fastp trimmed the public reads at Q25, and only in-frame beta chains were retained. All rows with the same CDR3 protein become a single entry with the most common DNA and genes. The V and J calls were not made by the authors but by TCRdb's processing. The sample yields around 120,000 distinct CDR3 sequences; roughly an eighth were counted once. The ten biggest clones cover less than 0.95% of the sample.

Based on the germline V gene (reference sequence), the CDR1 and CDR2 sequences are DFQATT and SNEGSKA. Trimming removed 0 bases from V and 2 bases from J, leaving 10 bases between the germline ends. CDR3 length: 14 amino acids, cysteine to phenylalanine. The only DNA kept is the CDR3, 42 bases in frame from the first base. The time point tag for this specimen amounts to: patch test 1, 2 weeks after DPC sensitization. The treatment or condition label, read with the paper, signifies: therapeutic diphenylcyclopropenone sensitization with weekly scalp DPC. At every patch-test visit, the blood draw took place before the patch test was put on. To be eligible, patients had to be aged 18 to 70, diagnosed with alopecia and judged suitable for DPC therapy, while pregnant patients were excluded. Total RNA was isolated from unfractionated whole blood collected in Tempus Blood RNA tubes. The data were taken from a study of human T cells and chemical hapten exposure (dated by TCRdb to about 2021). Regarding the study in general: For sensitization, 2% DPC in acetone was applied to a roughly 2 cm by roughly 2 cm area of upper inner arm skin. Throughout the roughly 25-week study period, patients were also given weekly therapeutic DPC doses on the scalp. The libraries were sequenced as a pool, and the TCR yield per sample differed mostly because of small variations in library volumes within the pool. Peripheral blood TCR repertoire changes were tracked in vivo in alopecia patients during primary and secondary sensitization to the hapten diphenylcyclopropenone (DPC). Patient blood was sampled pre-sensitization (week 0) and at 2, 6 and about 24 weeks after DPC sensitization. Most of the patients in the cohort were female, and the cohort covered alopecia areata with under or over 50% scalp involvement, alopecia totalis and alopecia universalis. Some 29 alopecia patients provided blood for TCR sequencing at one to four time points (pre-sensitization, 2, 6 and 24 weeks). Patch testing was done on the upper back using Finn chambers containing 0.01% DPC, and results were scored after 6 days according to International Contact Dermatitis Research Group standards. Points the paper makes about the study in general: All patients had alopecia, a presumed autoimmune disease, so their immune response might differ from that of healthy individuals. After repeated subsampling, changes were observed in the strength of the expansion versus patch-test correlation and in the threshold at which the correlation became significant. Significantly more large CDR3 similarity clusters were formed by expanded TCRs than by pre-sensitization or healthy control sets, consistent with antigen-driven responses. A positive correlation was found between the number of PT1 expanded TCRs and patch test score, with significance reached at thresholds 8, 16 and 32 but not 4. No change with DPC sensitization was found in the number of TCRs above 1 in 1000 frequency, and no evidence of global repertoire structure alterations was found.

The sequencing here drew on whole blood, taken in connection with sensitization to the hapten diphenylcyclopropenone (DPC). The sequence derives from a man younger than 30 with alopecia areata. Some clones in this sample may be carry-over from other donors' samples. The V and J segments used are TRBV20-1 and TRBJ1-2; the D gene cannot be named for sure. The CDR3 is CSARDGKGNYGYTF. In nucleotides, the sequence is TGCAGTGCTAGAGATGGGAAGGGAAACTATGGCTACACCTTC.